The entry below gives a single T cell receptor beta chain sequence along with its context. What it binds is unknown. TCRdb keeps only in-frame clones here, not all; method: immunoSEQ multiplex PCR. This sample yields roughly 25,000 clones, of which around 85% are seen a single time; 5% to 5.5% belongs to the top ten. These data originate in a study of lymphopenia after photon versus proton radiotherapy. The ends were cut back, 6 bases at V and 4 bases at J, with 13 bases in the middle. The CDR3 covers 14 residues. Per germline, CDR1 MNHNY and CDR2 SVGAGI (reference sequence). Whole-study findings and limits: Post-nadir diversity loss with photons came from oligoclonal expansion, particularly CD8+ Temra cells.

Material: peripheral blood, obtained from a patient treated with photon-based radiotherapy. The gene calls are TRBV6-6 and TRBJ1-5; possible D gene TRBD1, 6 bases. This clonotype was sampled from a man aged 25-40 years with gastric cancer. The DNA for the CDR3 is TGTGCCAGCAGCCTACAGGGTCCGAATCAGCCCCAGCATTTT. This gives the protein CASSLQGPNQPQHF.